These T cell receptor beta chains were read from a single sample in a study of CD8 T cells in ankylosing spondylitis. TCRdb reprocessed the 5' RACE reads with MiXCR, giving one entry per CDR3 protein. The repertoire holds 200,000 to 250,000 distinct CDR3 sequences, with about 7.3% as singletons. The sample taken for sequencing was blood, either unsorted or a sorted T cell fraction (not recorded which). The source of these receptors is a male donor with ankylosing spondylitis. Each CDR3 is given with its conserved first and last residue.

>TRBV24-1|TRBJ2-3
CATSDPRQDTQYF
>TRBV4-3|TRBJ2-7
CASSQVPSGSSYEQYF
>TRBV5-1|TRBJ2-4
CASKQGETKNIQYF
>TRBV7-9|TRBJ1-5
CASSLSRGNQPQHF
>TRBV5-1|TRBJ2-1
CASSLAVAQTNEQFF
>TRBV9|TRBJ2-1
CASSGGLAADEQFF
>TRBV11-3|TRBJ2-3
CASSSRTGVIADTQYF
>TRBV9|TRBJ2-5
CASSSQGGLETQYF
>TRBV20-1|TRBJ2-1
CCARVGGTSGYNEQFF
>TRBV7-2|TRBJ2-3
CASSRALPHFFDTQYF
>TRBV6-1|TRBJ2-1
CASSPGPRYNEQFF
>TRBV7-2|TRBJ2-7
CASSSRAKPYEQYF
>TRBV6-5|TRBJ2-7
CASRYSQFPYEQYF
>TRBV19|TRBJ2-1
CASSIIGGGSYNEQFF
>TRBV19|TRBJ2-7
CASKGLDGPYEQYF
>TRBV29-1|TRBJ2-7
CSVEGLRGRSYEQYF
>TRBV6-1|TRBJ2-1
CASSPVTHSYNEQFF
>TRBV6-2/TRBV6-3|TRBJ2-4
CASSWERDSRIAKNIQYF
>TRBV10-3|TRBJ2-1
CAISERTGRDEQFF
>TRBV12-3/TRBV12-4|TRBJ2-2
CASKGGGNTGELFF
>TRBV7-3|TRBJ2-7
CASSTGTGEGYEQYF
>TRBV20-1|TRBJ1-1
CSARVRSNTEAFF
>TRBV3-1|TRBJ1-1
CASSHLWGAEAFF
>TRBV7-9|TRBJ1-6
CASSLVLGGPSPLHF
>TRBV2|TRBJ2-4
CASSELGRTRKNIQYF
>TRBV7-8|TRBJ1-1
CASSDLGVEAFF
>TRBV15|TRBJ2-7
CATSSPPPYEQYF
>TRBV25-1|TRBJ2-7
CASSVGILSYEQYF
>TRBV10-3|TRBJ1-5
CAISAARGDQPQHF
>TRBV28|TRBJ2-5
CASRAAWGETQYF
>TRBV4-3|TRBJ2-1
CASSQDYGGMSNEQFF
>TRBV27|TRBJ2-1
CASSFSSGSAPNNEQFF
>TRBV29-1|TRBJ1-2
CSVDQDNNYGYTF
>TRBV7-2|TRBJ1-1
CASSYDRGTEAFF
>TRBV5-1|TRBJ2-1
CASSLAPVAAYTYNEQFF
>TRBV5-1|TRBJ2-7
CASSLASGGSSEQYF
>TRBV9|TRBJ1-1
CASSPRTGNTEAFF
>TRBV9|TRBJ2-1
CASSKSGGSEQFF
>TRBV7-8|TRBJ2-1
CASSLAVSGAPSSYNEQFF
>TRBV4-3|TRBJ1-6
CASSLGTGNNSPLHF
>TRBV20-1|TRBJ2-7
CSPQGLGRYEQYF
>TRBV24-1|TRBJ2-5
CATSDPTTGKETQYF
>TRBV12-3/TRBV12-4|TRBJ2-1
CASRPDRGPYNEQFF
>TRBV27|TRBJ2-7
CASSQHRGEQYF
>TRBV12-3/TRBV12-4|TRBJ1-4
CASSPPDRGTNEKLFF
>TRBV12-3/TRBV12-4|TRBJ2-3
CALSSFTGTSGAGSQYF
>TRBV20-1|TRBJ2-3
CSARDLKDSRLDTQYF
>TRBV7-9|TRBJ2-7
CASVKRTRGSYEQYF
>TRBV11-2|TRBJ2-7
CASSPVGPGTYEQYF
>TRBV19|TRBJ2-7
CASSMTGIYEQYF
>TRBV29-1|TRBJ2-3
CSVFPQPTGYSTDTQYF
>TRBV6-2/TRBV6-3|TRBJ2-7
CASTLDLTYEQYF
>TRBV7-6|TRBJ2-1
CASSFRTPGQAYNEQFF
>TRBV7-8|TRBJ1-6
CASSADRGPVGSPLHF
>TRBV20-1|TRBJ2-7
CSARDTRGLSYEQYF
>TRBV7-6|TRBJ2-3
CASSLRRDTQYF
>TRBV24-1|TRBJ1-2
CATSEAGQGNGYTF
>TRBV29-1|TRBJ2-5
CSVESARALATQYF
>TRBV9|TRBJ2-7
CASSVQDGSYEQYF